Included here is one T cell receptor beta chain sequence, with context. Its antigen is unknown. This sample stems from a study of T cell repertoires in cytomegalovirus infection. Whole-study context: Indications came from public TCR beta signatures; they pointed to CMV infection and to a matching HLA type. General study results and limits: CMV carriers with the relevant HLA were identified by cumulative public TCR beta family frequency.

MiXCR was run by TCRdb on the reads, yielding one entry per CDR3 protein. The repertoire holds around 290,000 distinct CDR3 sequences, with roughly 25% as singletons. The source is a human donor in good health (CMV status not recorded). Some clones in this sample may be carry-over from other donors' samples. The sequenced sample consisted of PBMCs.

The CDR3 protein is CSARSDRGTYNEQFF. CDR3 in DNA: TGCAGTGCTAGGAGTGACAGGGGCACTTACAATGAGCAGTTCTTC. This chain uses TRBV20-1 with TRBJ2-1, with TRBD1 matching over 8 bases. The CDR3 runs 15 residues. CDR1 is DFQATT, CDR2 SNEGSKA, per germline (reference sequence). V lost 3 bases and J lost 4; bases outside the gene matches: 8.